This TCR beta chain was sequenced during a study of blood T cell repertoires in COVID-19. Clones were sequenced by immunoSEQ multiplex PCR, and TCRdb holds only the in-frame ones, with some missing. The table lists a few hundred thousand clones, roughly 86% of them singletons. V shed 2 bases and J shed 2 bases, with 13 bases lying between them. Looked up from germline, CDR1 is MNHEY and CDR2 is SVGEGT. The CDR3 length is 15 residues. The source is a human donor in a cohort sampled during active COVID-19. The sample comprised peripheral blood. The rearrangement links TRBV6-2 or TRBV6-3 to TRBJ2-7; D may be TRBD1 (6 bases). As DNA, the CDR3 is TGTGCCAGCAGTTACGGGTTAGACAGGACCTACGAGCAGTACTTC. Residues: CASSYGLDRTYEQYF.